The 22 T cell receptor beta chains below come from one sample, sequenced in a study of T cell responses to AZD1222 COVID-19 vaccine. Generated by immunoSEQ multiplex PCR, the TCRdb table keeps only in-frame clones and is missing some. The repertoire holds 150,000 to 200,000 clones, with 90% to 95% as singletons. The source was peripheral blood, collected 28 days after the second AZD1222 dose. All receptors come from an adult who received the AZD1222 COVID-19 vaccine.

This chain joins TRBV4-1 and TRBJ2-7; 8 bases agree with TRBD2. After removal of 4 bases from V and 5 bases from J, the junction contained 7 bases not matched to a gene. CDR1 is MGHRA, CDR2 YSYEKL, per germline. CDR3 size: 14 residues. CDR3 protein: CASSLSGSGNEQYF. Here the CDR3 DNA reads TGCGCCAGCAGCCTAAGCGGGAGCGGGAACGAGCAGTACTTC.

This rearrangement joins TRBV5-8 to TRBJ2-4, with 9 bases identical to TRBD1. This CDR3 has 14 amino acids. The ends lost 4 bases at V and 8 bases at J; junction bases unmatched: 7. The germline V gene has CDR1 SGHTS and CDR2 YDEGEE. CDR3 nucleotide sequence: TGTGCCAGCAGCACCGGACAGGGGATGGACATTCAGTACTTC. Its protein is CASSTGQGMDIQYF.

This clone appeared once. V and J are TRBV2 and TRBJ1-6, with unresolved D. Trimming left V 6 bases short and J 7 bases short, with 22 bases between. Germline CDR1 is SNHLY and CDR2 is FYNNEI. This CDR3 has 17 residues. The CDR3 nucleotides read TGTGCCAGCAGCCTCCTGACCGCCCAAACGGGCAATTCACCCCTCCACTTT. Its translation is CASSLLTAQTGNSPLHF.

The gene calls are TRBV5-6 and TRBJ1-1, with TRBD1 matching 9 bases. V lost 4 bases and J lost 1; bases outside the gene matches: 2. The CDR3 runs to 14 residues. Germline V gene lookup returns CDR1 SGHDT and CDR2 YYEEEE. The CDR3 sequence: CASSLDRGNTEAFF. The DNA for the CDR3 is TGTGCCAGCAGCCTGGACAGGGGGAACACTGAAGCTTTCTTT.

J is TRBJ2-6 and V is TRBV19; TRBD2 matches at 8 bases. Germline-derived CDR1 and CDR2 are LNHDA and SQIVND (reference sequence). This CDR3 has 19 residues. Trimming cost V 9 bases and J 0 bases; bases outside gene matches: 16. Here the CDR3 DNA reads TGTGCCAGCGCGGGGGGCTTGTTGGCCTTAAGCTCTGGGGCCAACGTCCTGACTTTC. As protein: CASAGGLLALSSGANVLTF.

This rearrangement joins TRBV10-3 to TRBJ1-1; D not certain. V was clipped by 6 bases and J by 5 bases, with 19 bases between them. The CDR3 totals 15 residues. The germline gives CDR1 ENHRY, CDR2 SYGVKD. The DNA for the CDR3 is TGTGCCATCAGGCCGGTGGGTGTGGTGTGGACTGAAGCTTTCTTT. Its translation is CAIRPVGVVWTEAFF.

V is TRBV5-4 and J is TRBJ1-2; 10 nucleotides align to TRBD1. The CDR3 length is 15 residues. V dropped 2 bases and J dropped 7; count of bases not matched to a gene: 8. CDR1 and CDR2 from the germline V gene are SGHNT and YYREEE (reference sequence). The CDR3: CASSFRDRGPFGYTF. CDR3 DNA sequence: TGTGCCAGCAGCTTCCGGGACAGGGGCCCTTTTGGCTACACCTTC.

The rearrangement links TRBV27 to TRBJ1-5; tentatively, D is TRBD1 (6 bases). CDR1 is MNHEY, CDR2 SMNVEV, per germline (reference sequence). The CDR3 contains 14 residues. Trimming took 7 bases from V and 0 from J, leaving 10 bases between them. The CDR3 loop is CASKGGYSNQPQHF. For the CDR3, the DNA is TGTGCCAGCAAGGGGGGATATAGCAATCAGCCCCAGCATTTT.

The gene calls are TRBV5-4 and TRBJ1-1, with TRBD1 as a possible D gene (6 bases). The CDR3 spans 15 residues. V shed 0 bases and J shed 0 bases, with 9 bases lying between them. The germline gives CDR1 SGHNT, CDR2 YYREEE (reference sequence). CDR3 bases: TGTGCCAGCAGCTTGGGAGGACAGATGAACACTGAAGCTTTCTTT. Translated: CASSLGGQMNTEAFF.

V usage is TRBV30 and J usage is TRBJ2-5, with 10 bases fitting TRBD2. Trimming took 4 bases from V and 5 from J; bases not matched to a gene: 13. The CDR3 has 16 residues. The germline V gene encodes CDR1 GTSNPN and CDR2 SVGIG (reference sequence). DNA of the CDR3: TGTGCCTGGACCGTACGGCTAGCGGGGGTGAGGGAGACCCAGTACTTC. Residues: CAWTVRLAGVRETQYF.

V gene TRBV21-1 combines with J gene TRBJ2-3; no DNA check was done on the table's D call, TRBD2. TRBV21-1 is described as a pseudogene. This CDR3 spans 18 amino acids. CDR3: CASSKAPSRGGPPDTQYF. In nucleotides, the CDR3 is TGTGCCAGCAGCAAAGCTCCCTCTCGGGGAGGGCCTCCAGATACGCAGTATTTT.

The genes are TRBV5-5 and TRBJ2-3; 8 bases map to TRBD2. The V segment lost 0 bases and the J segment 1 base; nucleotides outside the gene matches: 7. The CDR3 covers 17 residues. Looked up from germline, CDR1 is SGHKS and CDR2 is YYEKEE (reference sequence). The CDR3 sequence: CASSLGVAGGRTDTQYF. For the CDR3, the DNA is TGTGCCAGCAGCTTGGGAGTTGCGGGGGGCCGCACAGATACGCAGTATTTT. The full variable domain, in which reference TRBV5-5 and TRBJ2-3 provide the parts outside the CDR3, is DAGVTQSPTHLIKTRGQQVTLRCSPISGHKSVSWYQQVLGQGPQFIFQYYEKEERGRGNFPDRFSARQFPNYSSELNVNALLLGDSALYLCASSLGVAGGRTDTQYFGPGTRLTVL.

The V call is TRBV11-3, the J call TRBJ2-3; perhaps D is TRBD1 or TRBD2 (5 bases each). The CDR3 totals 16 residues. The V and J ends lost 4 bases and 0 bases respectively, with 14 bases between them. CDR1 and CDR2 (germline): SGHNT, YENEEA. CDR3 region: CASSSRPGPSTDTQYF. CDR3 nucleotide sequence: TGTGCCAGCAGCTCCCGGCCGGGGCCGAGCACAGATACGCAGTATTTT.

V and J are TRBV30 and TRBJ2-1, with a possible D match to TRBD2 (5 bases). V lost 1 base to trimming and J lost 3 bases, with 7 bases between them. The CDR3 contains 13 residues. Germline assignment: CDR1 GTSNPN and CDR2 SVGIG (reference sequence). The CDR3 region has the DNA TGTGCCTGGAGTGGAACTAGCTACAATGAGCAGTTCTTC. It yields the protein CAWSGTSYNEQFF.

The V and J genes are TRBV27 and TRBJ1-4, with a weak D call TRBD1 (5 bases). The CDR3 is 13 amino acids. Germline V gene data show CDR1 as MNHEY and CDR2 as SMNVEV (reference sequence). V was pared by 5 bases and J by 11 bases, with 15 bases between. Here the CDR3 DNA reads TGTGCCAGCAGTAGCAGGGAGGAAGCTAAACTGTTTTTT. Translated, it gives CASSSREEAKLFF.

This clone came up once. The chain is built from TRBV28 and TRBJ1-2; 9 nucleotides align to TRBD1. The J segment lost 6 bases and the V segment lost 6 bases, leaving 5 bases of the junction unmatched. Germline assignment: CDR1 MDHEN and CDR2 SYDVKM. This CDR3 region has 13 residues. CDR3 bases: TGTGCCAGCAGCCCTACAGGGGGCAATGGCTACACCTTC. It specifies CASSPTGGNGYTF.

The sample holds one count of this clone. The CDR3 is CASSLGVSEQYF. As DNA, the CDR3 is TGTGCCAGCAGTCTTGGGGTGAGCGAGCAGTACTTC. V is TRBV28 and J is TRBJ2-7, with unresolved D. Germline V gene lookup returns CDR1 MDHEN and CDR2 SYDVKM. The CDR3 contains 12 residues. V lost 5 bases and J lost 6, with 11 bases in between.

The rearrangement joins TRBV4-3 to TRBJ2-3; D perhaps matches TRBD1 (5 bases). Trimming shortened V by 1 base and J by 2 bases, and 10 bases separated the two germline ends. This CDR3 has 15 residues. CDR1 and CDR2 (germline): LGHNA, YSLEER. In nucleotides, the CDR3 is TGCGCCAGCAGCCAAGGGACAACACTCACAGATACGCAGTATTTT. It specifies CASSQGTTLTDTQYF.

The gene calls are TRBV3-1 (or the pseudogene TRBV3-2) and TRBJ1-2; D is unclear. Germline V CDR1 and CDR2: LGHDT, YNNKEL (reference sequence). The V end was cut by 1 base, the J end by 6 bases, with 9 bases between. This CDR3 is built from 13 residues. CDR3 sequence: CASSQGAQNGYTF. The CDR3 DNA sequence: TGTGCCAGCAGCCAAGGCGCGCAGAATGGCTACACCTTC.

The rearrangement uses TRBV2 and TRBJ1-1, with TRBD1 matching over 7 bases. Germline CDR1 reads SNHLY; CDR2 reads FYNNEI. J gave up 5 bases and V 4 bases, and 13 bases lay outside the gene matches. This CDR3 spans 16 amino acids. CDR3 nucleotides: TGTGCCAGCAGTGCCTTGGGACAGCTCACCGGGACTGAAGCTTTCTTT. It encodes CASSALGQLTGTEAFF.

CDR3 in DNA: TGTGCCAGCAGTGAAGGGGGGTCCCTCTATGGCTACACCTTC. This gives the protein CASSEGGSLYGYTF. The chain has TRBV2 and TRBJ1-2; tentatively, D is TRBD1 (5 bases). The CDR3 sequence is 14 residues long. Trimming removed 1 base from V and 4 bases from J, with 10 bases in between. CDR1 and CDR2 (germline): SNHLY, FYNNEI.

This clone was counted a single time. The J gene is TRBJ2-2, the V gene TRBV9; a possible D gene is TRBD2 (5 bases). Germline lookup yields CDR1 SGDLS and CDR2 YYNGEE. The CDR3 contains 15 residues. Trimming took 4 bases from V and 7 from J, leaving 17 bases between them. CDR3: CASSLRATAGGELFF. The CDR3 nucleotides read TGTGCCAGCAGCCTCCGCGCTACGGCGGGCGGGGAGCTGTTTTTT.